A single sample gave rise to the 14 T cell receptor beta chains below, sequenced in a study of early T cells in non-severe SARS-CoV-2 infection. TCRdb analysed the 5' RACE reads with MiXCR anew, one entry per CDR3 protein. The sample yields tens of thousands of distinct CDR3 sequences, about 11% seen once. Sequences were derived from whole blood, sampled at baseline. The receptors were sampled from an adult who was a healthcare worker with PCR-confirmed SARS-CoV-2 infection or an uninfected control (not recorded which).

This clonotype was observed a handful of times. This chain uses TRBV5-1 with TRBJ2-2; D gene ambiguous. The CDR3 extends over 14 amino acids. The V gene lost 4 bases and the J gene lost 1 base, with 8 bases spanning the gap. Germline CDR1 reads SGHRS; CDR2 reads YFSETQ. The CDR3 region is CASSLDRNTGELFF. As DNA, the CDR3 is TGCGCCAGCAGCCTAGATCGGAACACCGGGGAGCTGTTTTTT. The whole variable domain, remainder taken from reference TRBV5-1 and TRBJ2-2, is KAGVTQTPRYLIKTRGQQVTLSCSPISGHRSVSWYQQTPGQGLQFLFEYFSETQRNKGNFPGRFSGRQFSNSRSEMNVSTLELGDSALYLCASSLDRNTGELFFGEGSRLTVL.

This clonotype was seen a handful of times. The chain combines TRBV7-9 with TRBJ1-2; 7 bases are a match to TRBD1. Looked up from germline, CDR1 is SEHNR and CDR2 is FQNEAQ (reference sequence). The ends lost 6 bases at V and 0 bases at J; junction bases unmatched: 7. The CDR3 extends over 15 amino acids. This CDR3 reads CASRADRDPNYGYTF. In nucleotides, the CDR3 is TGTGCCAGCAGAGCCGACAGGGATCCTAACTATGGCTACACCTTC.

This clonotype was seen ten or more times. The rearrangement links TRBV7-8 to TRBJ1-1; D is unresolved. The CDR3 totals 13 residues. The germline V and J ends were trimmed by 1 base and 5 bases, with 8 bases remaining between them. From germline, CDR1 is SGHVS and CDR2 FQNEAQ. CDR3 nucleotide sequence: TGTGCCAGCAGCTTAGACAATTGGACTGAAGCTTTCTTT. Its translation is CASSLDNWTEAFF.

The chain has TRBV11-2 and TRBJ2-3; D possibly uses TRBD1 or TRBD2 (5 bases each). This CDR3 spans 16 amino acids. Trimming cost V 5 bases and J 2 bases, with 17 bases left between them. Germline-derived CDR1 and CDR2 are SGHAT and FQNNGV. The CDR3 reads CASSPGLAQVTDTQYF. CDR3 sequence (DNA): TGTGCCAGCAGCCCGGGGCTAGCCCAAGTCACAGATACGCAGTATTTT.

This clonotype came up a few times. The genes are TRBV19 and TRBJ1-5; D is ambiguous. The CDR3 consists of 16 residues. The germline V and J ends were trimmed by 3 bases and 1 base, with 13 bases remaining between them. Per the germline V gene, CDR1 is LNHDA and CDR2 is SQIVND (reference sequence). The CDR3 sequence is CASSIQGGVSNQPQHF. As DNA, the CDR3 is TGTGCCAGTAGTATTCAAGGCGGAGTCAGCAATCAGCCCCAGCATTTT.

This clonotype was found a few times. This chain joins TRBV13 and TRBJ2-5; a weak D match, TRBD2 (5 bases). The germline V and J ends were trimmed by 1 base and 10 bases, with 10 bases remaining between them. This CDR3 has 12 amino acids. CDR1 PRHDT and CDR2 FYEKMQ come from the germline V gene (reference sequence). The CDR3 DNA follows: TGTGCCAGCAGCTTAGCCCGGGATGACCAGTACTTC. It specifies CASSLARDDQYF.

The chain employs TRBV12-5 and TRBJ2-3; 10 nucleotides match TRBD2. The CDR3 extends over 15 amino acids. J lost 0 bases, V lost 5 bases, and 2 bases had no gene match. Germline V gene sequence: CDR1 LGHNT, CDR2 FRNRAP. DNA for the CDR3: TGTGCTAGTGGTCTGACTAGCGGGAGCACAGATACGCAGTATTTT. This translates into CASGLTSGSTDTQYF.

Ten or more counts support this clonotype. The rearrangement links TRBV11-2 to TRBJ2-7, with no clear D. Deletions cut 4 bases from V and 2 bases from J, with 12 bases between. The CDR3 covers 14 residues. The germline V gene has CDR1 SGHAT and CDR2 FQNNGV. Here the CDR3 DNA reads TGTGCCAGCAGCTCCCCCGTCCGAACCTACGAGCAGTACTTC. Residues: CASSSPVRTYEQYF.

The V call is TRBV6-6, the J call TRBJ2-7; D perhaps matches TRBD2 (6 bases). Germline V CDR1 and CDR2: MNHNY, SVGAGI (reference sequence). The V end lost 6 bases, the J end lost 2 bases, and 14 bases lay between the germline ends. The CDR3 is 14 amino acids. The chain's CDR3 is CASRTRDSTYEQYF. In DNA form, the CDR3 reads TGTGCCAGCAGGACCCGGGACTCGACCTACGAGCAGTACTTC.

This clonotype has a handful of counts. The chain uses TRBV6-2 or TRBV6-3 and TRBJ1-1; no reliable D call. The CDR3 contains 18 residues. Germline CDR1 MNHEY, CDR2 SVGEGT. The germline V and J ends were trimmed by 6 bases and 1 base, with 24 bases remaining between them. The CDR3 sequence is CASSHTPRHQGRNTEAFF. CDR3 in DNA: TGTGCCAGCAGCCATACCCCCCGACATCAAGGTAGGAACACTGAAGCTTTCTTT.

This clonotype occurred many times. This chain links TRBV6-1 with TRBJ1-1; D is unresolved. V lost 4 bases, J lost 2 bases, and 20 bases lay in between. CDR1 and CDR2 (germline): MNHNS, SASEGT. The CDR3 runs to 17 residues. The CDR3 nucleotides read TGTGCCAGCAGTGGTGGAAGGCGACCCCAAACCAACACTGAAGCTTTCTTT. As protein: CASSGGRRPQTNTEAFF.

The V call is TRBV20-1, the J call TRBJ2-1; 9 bases match TRBD2. The germline V gene encodes CDR1 DFQATT and CDR2 SNEGSKA (reference sequence). The J segment lost 4 bases and the V segment lost 2 bases, leaving 6 bases of the junction unmatched. The CDR3 sequence is 15 residues long. The DNA for the CDR3 is TGCAGTGCTAGATCGGCGGGGGGGCTTTACAATGAGCAGTTCTTC. It codes for CSARSAGGLYNEQFF.

The chain carries TRBV10-2 and TRBJ2-7; maybe TRBD2 (5 bases). Trimming removed 4 bases from V and 2 bases from J, with 6 bases in between. CDR3 length equals 12 residues. Germline CDR1 reads WSHSY; CDR2 reads SAAADI. The CDR3 DNA sequence: TGCGCCAGCAGTGTGGAGGCCTACGAGCAGTACTTC. This translates into CASSVEAYEQYF.

This clonotype has a count of ten or more. The chain combines TRBV7-2 with TRBJ2-3, with 8 nucleotides matching TRBD2. The junction had 8 bases not matched to a gene; V was cut back by 3 bases and J by 0 bases. The CDR3 extends over 17 amino acids. Germline values: CDR1 SGHTA, CDR2 FQGNSA. The CDR3 DNA is TGTGCCAGCAGCTTCGGCGGGGGGATAACTAGCACAGATACGCAGTATTTT. Translating gives CASSFGGGITSTDTQYF.